This TCR beta chain was identified during a study of blood T cells in healthy people across ages. Using a J-beta primer mix together with a sample-barcoded 5' primer, a second PCR was run for roughly 6 to 12 cycles. TCRdb reanalysed the 5' RACE reads using MiXCR and keeps one entry per CDR3 protein. The sample includes 1.2 million to 1.5 million distinct CDR3 sequences, 42% of them seen just once. With 5 bases clipped from V and 4 bases from J, the junction kept 8 bases outside the gene matches. CDR3 length: 16 residues. In germline, CDR1 is MNHEY, CDR2 SMNVEV (reference sequence). J is TRBJ2-2 and V is TRBV27; the match to TRBD2 covers 9 bases. Sequences were obtained from blood. The receptor's source is a woman under 30 in good health. The CDR3 protein is CASSLGTSPITGELFF. DNA of the CDR3: TGTGCCAGCAGTCTTGGGACTAGCCCGATCACCGGGGAGCTGTTTTTT.